This paragraph reports one T cell receptor beta chain. CDR3 length: 16 amino acids. V was trimmed by 4 bases and J by 5 bases, leaving 19 bases between them. Germline CDR1 is MDHEN and CDR2 is SYDVKM. Profiled with immunoSEQ multiplex PCR; TCRdb holds only in-frame clones, not every one. The profile shows roughly 51,000 clones, 94% of them singletons. These data come from a study of T cell changes during pregnancy in multiple sclerosis. The material was CD8+ T cells from peripheral blood mononuclear cells, obtained before pregnancy. This chain uses TRBV28 with TRBJ2-3; TRBD2 might be the D (5 bases). This receptor was obtained from a female donor with multiple sclerosis, enrolled in a pregnancy study. CDR3 sequence: CASSSLGSGRVDTQYF. The CDR3 DNA sequence: TGTGCCAGCAGTTCCCTGGGGAGCGGAAGAGTAGATACGCAGTATTTT.